This T cell receptor (beta chain) was documented in a study of PD-1 blockade in classical Hodgkin lymphoma. Study-level results: Nivolumab initiated under 1 year post-ASCT led to patient exclusion. Researchers reported that CD4+ TCR diversity, though not CD8+, rose significantly by C4D1.

The CDR3 spans 16 residues. V gave up 5 bases and J gave up 5 bases, with 19 bases separating them. CDR1 is MDHEN and CDR2 is SYDVKM in the germline V gene. Time point reported: cycle 4 day 1 (C4D1), after around six weeks of nivolumab. No patient escaped relapse after autologous stem cell transplantation, and brentuximab vedotin exposure varied. CD4+ T cells were purified from thawed PBMCs by magnetic negative selection. Best responses fell into complete response, partial response or progressive disease. Method: immunoSEQ multiplex PCR; TCRdb's copy keeps in-frame clones and lacks some. The sample holds approximately 5,300 clones, around 80% seen once. Notes on this clone: Its antigen is currently unknown.

The sample here was CD4+ T cells from blood, taken before the fourth cycle of nivolumab. The J gene is TRBJ1-5, the V gene TRBV28; possible D gene TRBD1, 6 bases. The clonotype was recovered from a human donor with classical Hodgkin lymphoma. This chain's CDR3 is CASSTGAGGGHQPQHF. CDR3 nucleotides: TGTGCCAGCAGTACGGGGGCAGGTGGGGGCCATCAGCCCCAGCATTTT. The full variable domain, completed using reference TRBV28 and TRBJ1-5, is DVKVTQSSRYLVKRTGEKVFLECVQDMDHENMFWYRQDPGLGLRLIYFSYDVKMKEKGDIPEGYSVSREKKERFSLILESASTNQTSMYLCASSTGAGGGHQPQHFGDGTRLSIL.